This T cell receptor beta chain was captured in a study of T cells of healthy individuals. This clonotype was seen a few times. TCRdb passed the 5' RACE reads through MiXCR, listing each CDR3 protein once. The sample has nearly 100,000 distinct CDR3 sequences, 15% to 20% seen once. V shed 6 bases, J shed 5 bases, and the junction held 6 bases outside the gene matches. The CDR3 length is 14 residues. The germline V gene encodes CDR1 ENHRY and CDR2 SYGVKD. This chain joins TRBV10-3 and TRBJ2-2; 7 bases are shared with TRBD2. This sequence was found in a human donor in good health. The DNA for the CDR3 is TGTGCCATCAGAGAACTAGCGTCTACCGGGGAGCTGTTTTTT. As protein: CAIRELASTGELFF.